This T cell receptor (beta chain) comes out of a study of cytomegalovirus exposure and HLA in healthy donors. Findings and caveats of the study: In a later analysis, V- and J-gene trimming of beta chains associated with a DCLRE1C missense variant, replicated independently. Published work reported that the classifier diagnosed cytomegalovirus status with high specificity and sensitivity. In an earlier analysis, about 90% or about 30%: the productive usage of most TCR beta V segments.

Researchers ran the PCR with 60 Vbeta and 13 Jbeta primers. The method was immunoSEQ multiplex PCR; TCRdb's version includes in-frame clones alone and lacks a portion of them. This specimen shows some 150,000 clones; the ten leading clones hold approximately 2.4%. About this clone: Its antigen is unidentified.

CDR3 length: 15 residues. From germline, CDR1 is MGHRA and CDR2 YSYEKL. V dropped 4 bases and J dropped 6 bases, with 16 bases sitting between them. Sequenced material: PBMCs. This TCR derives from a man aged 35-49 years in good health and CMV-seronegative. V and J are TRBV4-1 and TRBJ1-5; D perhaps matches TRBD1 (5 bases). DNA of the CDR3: TGCGCCAGCAGCCGAGCAAGGGGAGGAGGTCAGCCCCAGCATTTT. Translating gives CASSRARGGGQPQHF.